These 32 T cell receptor beta chains originate from one sample sequenced in a study of shared clonotypes between healthy human individuals. CD45RO-negative cells were positively selected for CCR7, leaving out terminally differentiated effector memory CD45RA+ cells. Some clones are missing from TCRdb's copy, which holds only in-frame ones; the method was immunoSEQ multiplex PCR. In the table there are roughly 850,000 clones, approximately 96% of which are singletons. Material: naive CD8+ T cells sorted from blood. These receptors came from a man aged 25-45 years in good health.

The chain employs TRBV9 and TRBJ1-1, with 9 bases that match TRBD1. Germline trimming cut 3 bases from V and 11 bases from J; bases unmatched to any gene: 8. Per the germline V gene, CDR1 is SGDLS and CDR2 is YYNGEE. The CDR3 runs to 13 residues. CDR3 loop: CASSDGTGTPAFF. DNA of the CDR3: TGTGCCAGCAGCGACGGGACAGGGACTCCGGCTTTCTTT.

This chain links TRBV30 with TRBJ1-1; 9 bases agree with TRBD1. Trimming at V came to 3 bases and at J to 0 bases, leaving 11 bases not matched to a gene. Germline assignment: CDR1 GTSNPN and CDR2 SVGIG (reference sequence). This CDR3 region has 17 residues. The CDR3 reads CAWSNGIRDRVNTEAFF. CDR3 DNA: TGTGCCTGGAGCAACGGAATTAGGGACAGGGTGAACACTGAAGCTTTCTTT.

The V and J genes are TRBV7-6 and TRBJ2-7; TRBD2 matches 14 bases. CDR3 length: 14 residues. Germline trimming cut 8 bases from V and 6 bases from J; bases unmatched to any gene: 6. Germline loops: CDR1 SGHVS, CDR2 FNYEAQ. The CDR3 loop reads CASSGTSGSGEQYF. The CDR3 DNA sequence: TGTGCCAGCTCCGGGACTAGCGGGAGTGGCGAGCAGTACTTC.

The gene calls are TRBV28 and TRBJ2-7, with 10 bases that match TRBD1. CDR3 length equals 16 residues. Germline V lookup: CDR1 MDHEN, CDR2 SYDVKM. Trimming took 4 bases from V and 0 from J; bases not matched to a gene: 6. The CDR3 region is CASSSWGQGSSYEQYF. CDR3 in DNA: TGTGCCAGCAGTTCGTGGGGACAGGGGAGCTCCTACGAGCAGTACTTC.

The chain uses TRBV7-9 and TRBJ2-2; D ambiguous. The ends were cut back, 6 bases at V and 5 bases at J, with 7 bases in the middle. The CDR3 runs 12 residues. The germline V gene has CDR1 SEHNR and CDR2 FQNEAQ (reference sequence). The CDR3 nucleotides are TGTGCCAGCAGTCCGTGGACCGGGGAGCTGTTTTTT. Its protein is CASSPWTGELFF.

This chain links TRBV6-5 with TRBJ2-5, with a tentative D call TRBD2 (5 bases). The CDR3 is 16 residues long. V was trimmed by 4 bases and J by 2 bases, leaving 17 bases between them. The germline gives CDR1 MNHEY, CDR2 SVGAGI. This chain's CDR3 is CASSWRSGFGQETQYF. Here the CDR3 DNA reads TGTGCCAGCAGTTGGCGTTCGGGGTTCGGGCAAGAGACCCAGTACTTC.

The chain has TRBV7-6 and TRBJ1-4, with D maybe TRBD1 (6 bases). Per the germline V gene, CDR1 is SGHVS and CDR2 is FNYEAQ. Trimming pared 5 bases from V and 0 bases from J, leaving 13 bases between. The CDR3 covers 16 residues. The CDR3 nucleotides read TGTGCCAGCAGCCTCCGGACAGCATCAACTAATGAAAAACTGTTTTTT. It yields the protein CASSLRTASTNEKLFF.

CDR3 in amino acids: CASSATYNEQFF. Here the CDR3 DNA reads TGTGCCAGCAGTGCAACCTACAATGAGCAGTTCTTC. V gene TRBV27 combines with J gene TRBJ2-1, with unresolved D. The CDR3 contains 12 residues. Trimming removed 5 bases at V and 2 bases at J, with 4 bases between. Germline V gives CDR1 MNHEY, CDR2 SMNVEV (reference sequence).

The chain joins TRBV7-9 to TRBJ2-1, with TRBD2 identical over 10 bases. J lost 12 bases, V lost 0 bases, and 11 bases had no gene match. This CDR3 region has 16 residues. Germline CDR1 SEHNR, CDR2 FQNEAQ (reference sequence). CDR3 residues: CASSLAQGLAEEGQFF. In nucleotides, the CDR3 is TGTGCCAGCAGCTTAGCGCAAGGACTAGCGGAGGAAGGGCAGTTCTTC. The full variable domain, rest sourced from reference TRBV7-9 and TRBJ2-1, is DTGVSQNPRHKITKRGQNVTFRCDPISEHNRLYWYRQTLGQGPEFLTYFQNEAQLEKSRLLSDRFSAERPKGSFSTLEIQRTEQGDSAMYLCASSLAQGLAEEGQFFGPGTRLTVL.

This sequence joins TRBV9 and TRBJ2-3, with 8 bases lining up with TRBD1. Germline V gives CDR1 SGDLS, CDR2 YYNGEE. The ends lost 3 bases at V and 4 bases at J; junction bases unmatched: 10. The CDR3 runs to 16 residues. CDR3 in amino acids: CASSALGGTGSDTQYF. DNA of the CDR3: TGTGCCAGCAGCGCCCTTGGAGGGACAGGATCAGATACGCAGTATTTT.

A single count supports this clone. The chain combines TRBV5-1 with TRBJ2-2; tentatively, D is TRBD2 (5 bases). The V end lost 0 bases, the J end lost 1 base, and 13 bases lay between the germline ends. The CDR3 consists of 17 residues. Germline CDR1 and CDR2: SGHRS and YFSETQ. CDR3 sequence: CASSLDQAGMNTGELFF. The DNA of the CDR3 is TGCGCCAGCAGCTTGGACCAAGCCGGGATGAACACCGGGGAGCTGTTTTTT.

A remark on this clone: Other DNA sequences in the same sample also yield this CDR3. The V call is TRBV4-1, the J call TRBJ1-2; D is unclear. This CDR3 contains 15 residues. Per germline, CDR1 MGHRA and CDR2 YSYEKL. V lost 0 bases, J lost 0 bases, and 8 bases lay in between. The CDR3 nucleotides are TGCGCCAGCAGCCAAGAGGGCCTTGCTAACTATGGCTACACCTTC. Its protein is CASSQEGLANYGYTF.

The CDR3 nucleotides read TGCGCCAGCAGCGAATTTAGCGGGAGGGCCTACGAGCAGTACTTC. Encoded protein: CASSEFSGRAYEQYF. The chain has TRBV4-1 and TRBJ2-7; TRBD2 aligns across 11 bases. Germline V gives CDR1 MGHRA, CDR2 YSYEKL. The CDR3 spans 15 residues. Losses at the gene ends were 5 bases for V and 2 bases for J; bases not matched to a gene: 5.

The J gene is TRBJ2-1, the V gene TRBV4-1; 8 nucleotides agree with TRBD2. The CDR3 is 16 residues long. The germline CDR1 and CDR2 sequences are MGHRA and YSYEKL. Losses at the gene ends were 2 bases for V and 3 bases for J; bases not matched to a gene: 6. Written as DNA, the CDR3 is TGCGCCAGCAGCCAAAGGATAGCGGGATTCTACAATGAGCAGTTCTTC. Translation: CASSQRIAGFYNEQFF.

The chain links TRBV20-1 to TRBJ2-5; D is possibly TRBD2 (5 bases). There are 11 residues in the CDR3. Germline values: CDR1 DFQATT, CDR2 SNEGSKA (reference sequence). V was shortened by 4 bases and J by 5 bases, with 8 bases between the two germline ends. The CDR3 sequence: CSAIRGETQYF. The CDR3 coding sequence is TGCAGTGCTATTCGCGGGGAGACCCAGTACTTC.

This rearrangement joins TRBV5-1 to TRBJ2-1; D is uncertain. CDR3 size: 16 residues. Germline V gene lookup returns CDR1 SGHRS and CDR2 YFSETQ. Between the trimmed V and J ends, which lost 0 bases and 8 bases, there was a span of 18 bases. The CDR3 DNA sequence: TGCGCCAGCAGCTTGGAGGTGTTCCCCTATGTCGATGAGCAGTTCTTC. It codes for CASSLEVFPYVDEQFF.

V is TRBV6-6 and J is TRBJ2-1, with no clear D. V lost 6 bases and J 4 bases, leaving 7 bases between the germline ends. This CDR3 is 12 amino acids long. CDR1 MNHNY and CDR2 SVGAGI come from the germline V gene (reference sequence). CDR3 sequence (DNA): TGTGCCAGCAGCAAAGGGTACAATGAGCAGTTCTTC. It encodes CASSKGYNEQFF.

J is TRBJ2-7 and V is TRBV25-1; D gene unclear. This CDR3 is 14 amino acids long. V gave up 3 bases and J gave up 3 bases, with 12 bases separating them. CDR1 MGHDK and CDR2 SYGVNS come from the germline V gene. The CDR3 here is CASSEQDTVYEQYF. The CDR3 coding sequence is TGTGCCAGCAGTGAGCAGGATACGGTCTACGAGCAGTACTTC.

V usage is TRBV6-5 and J usage is TRBJ2-2; D assignment may be TRBD1 or TRBD2 (5 bases each). V gave up 3 bases and J gave up 4 bases, with 9 bases separating them. The germline CDR1 and CDR2 sequences are MNHEY and SVGAGI. The CDR3 length is 14 residues. For the CDR3, the DNA is TGTGCCAGCAGTTATGGGGACGGCACCGGGGAGCTGTTTTTT. As protein: CASSYGDGTGELFF.

J is TRBJ2-5 and V is TRBV9; D not resolved. Germline V CDR1 and CDR2: SGDLS, YYNGEE. V shed 4 bases and J shed 1 base, with 17 bases lying between them. This CDR3 has 16 residues. The CDR3 loop is CASSLKAFRSQETQYF. The CDR3 DNA follows: TGTGCCAGCAGCCTTAAGGCGTTTAGGAGCCAAGAGACCCAGTACTTC. Filled out from reference TRBV9 and TRBJ2-5, the complete variable domain reads DSGVTQTPKHLITATGQRVTLRCSPRSGDLSVYWYQQSLDQGLQFLIQYYNGEERAKGNILERFSAQQFPDLHSELNLSSLELGDSALYFCASSLKAFRSQETQYFGPGTRLLVL.

The rearrangement uses TRBV19 and TRBJ2-7, with 7 bases aligning to TRBD1. V shed 4 bases and J 6 bases; nucleotides not matched to a gene: 12. From germline, CDR1 is LNHDA and CDR2 SQIVND (reference sequence). CDR3 length equals 15 residues. This CDR3 reads CASSNTPTGFSEQYF. The CDR3 DNA is TGTGCCAGTAGTAATACCCCGACAGGGTTCAGCGAGCAGTACTTC.

The genes are TRBV18 and TRBJ2-7; tentative D call: TRBD1 (5 bases). V lost 0 bases and J 4 bases, leaving 16 bases between the germline ends. The CDR3 has 16 amino acids. CDR1 KGHSH and CDR2 LQKENI come from the germline V gene. CDR3 residues: CASSPPGRVRPYEQYF. In nucleotides, the CDR3 is TGTGCCAGCTCACCACCCGGCAGGGTTCGGCCGTACGAGCAGTACTTC. Looking up the rest from reference TRBV18 and TRBJ2-7 gives the full variable domain: NAGVMQNPRHLVRRRGQEARLRCSPMKGHSHVYWYRQLPEEGLKFMVYLQKENIIDESGMPKERFSAEFPKEGPSILRIQQVVRGDSAAYFCASSPPGRVRPYEQYFGPGTRLTVT.

V is TRBV29-1 and J is TRBJ1-5; D remains unclear. The germline V gene encodes CDR1 SQVTM and CDR2 ANQGSEA. The CDR3 loop spans 15 amino acids. The V end lost 3 bases, the J end lost 0 bases, and 12 bases lay between the germline ends. The CDR3 loop is CSVEEDGDSNQPQHF. DNA for the CDR3: TGCAGCGTTGAGGAAGACGGGGATAGCAATCAGCCCCAGCATTTT.

This clone was seen only once. V and J are TRBV29-1 and TRBJ1-1; the D gene is possibly TRBD1 (6 bases). The CDR3 contains 15 residues. Trimming took 6 bases from V and 1 from J, leaving 18 bases between them. Germline lookup yields CDR1 SQVTM and CDR2 ANQGSEA. The CDR3 region has the DNA TGCAGCGTCCAGGAGCCAGGGGATAAGAACACTGAAGCTTTCTTT. Translating gives CSVQEPGDKNTEAFF.

This rearrangement joins TRBV9 to TRBJ1-1, with D possibly being TRBD1 (5 bases). The CDR3 extends over 15 amino acids. The V end was cut by 0 bases, the J end by 5 bases, with 14 bases between. Germline loops: CDR1 SGDLS, CDR2 YYNGEE. CDR3 amino acids: CASSVEGQGWTEAFF. CDR3 DNA: TGTGCCAGCAGCGTAGAGGGGCAGGGTTGGACTGAAGCTTTCTTT.

This chain uses TRBV27 with TRBJ2-7; the match to TRBD1 covers 8 bases. The CDR3 is 15 amino acids. Germline CDR1 is MNHEY and CDR2 is SMNVEV (reference sequence). Unmatched junction bases numbered 7, after V lost 4 bases and J lost 2 bases. This CDR3 is CASSWSGTGAYEQYF. The CDR3 bases are TGTGCCAGCAGTTGGTCCGGGACAGGAGCCTACGAGCAGTACTTC.

The V gene is TRBV30, the J gene TRBJ2-7; TRBD2 matches 10 bases. Per the germline V gene, CDR1 is GTSNPN and CDR2 is SVGIG (reference sequence). V lost 2 bases, J lost 2 bases, and 9 bases stayed unmatched. There are 16 residues in the CDR3. CDR3 DNA: TGTGCCTGGAGTCGGCTAGCGGGAGAATCCCCCTACGAGCAGTACTTC. Residues: CAWSRLAGESPYEQYF.

The genes are TRBV28 and TRBJ1-5, with D perhaps matching TRBD1 (5 bases). CDR1 is MDHEN, CDR2 SYDVKM, per germline. CDR3 size: 14 residues. Trimming removed 6 bases at V and 4 bases at J, with 13 bases between. The CDR3 protein is CASSLTGQNQPQHF. CDR3 DNA sequence: TGTGCCAGCAGCCTCACAGGTCAAAATCAGCCCCAGCATTTT. Based on the CDR3 plus reference TRBV28 and TRBJ1-5, the full variable domain is DVKVTQSSRYLVKRTGEKVFLECVQDMDHENMFWYRQDPGLGLRLIYFSYDVKMKEKGDIPEGYSVSREKKERFSLILESASTNQTSMYLCASSLTGQNQPQHFGDGTRLSIL.

CDR3 nucleotide sequence: TGTGCCAGCAGTTACTTGGACTCTGGAAACACCATATATTTT. This gives the protein CASSYLDSGNTIYF. The V call is TRBV6-5, the J call TRBJ1-3; D not certain. Germline CDR1 reads MNHEY; CDR2 reads SVGAGI. V shed 1 base and J shed 0 bases, with 4 bases lying between them. CDR3 size: 14 residues.

The sample holds one count of this clone. The rearrangement links TRBV9 to TRBJ1-2, with 9 bases matching TRBD1. CDR1 is SGDLS and CDR2 is YYNGEE in the germline V gene. The ends lost 3 bases at V and 7 bases at J; junction bases unmatched: 10. The CDR3 has 15 residues. In nucleotides, the CDR3 is TGTGCCAGCAGCGGAACCTACAGGGGGCAAGGTGGCTACACCTTC. This sequence encodes CASSGTYRGQGGYTF. Full variable domain (outside the CDR3, taken from reference TRBV9 and TRBJ1-2): DSGVTQTPKHLITATGQRVTLRCSPRSGDLSVYWYQQSLDQGLQFLIQYYNGEERAKGNILERFSAQQFPDLHSELNLSSLELGDSALYFCASSGTYRGQGGYTFGSGTRLTVV.

Regarding this clone: Other DNA sequences in the same sample also yield this CDR3. The genes are TRBV11-2 and TRBJ2-1, with a possible D match to TRBD2 (5 bases). V shed 1 base and J shed 6 bases, with 7 bases lying between them. CDR3 length: 13 residues. The germline V gene has CDR1 SGHAT and CDR2 FQNNGV. CDR3 DNA: TGTGCCAGCAGCTTAGGAGGGTCCAATGAGCAGTTCTTC. This sequence encodes CASSLGGSNEQFF.

This chain links TRBV6-1 with TRBJ1-5, with D unclear. CDR1 and CDR2 (germline): MNHNS, SASEGT. Trimming shortened V by 3 bases and J by 0 bases, and 15 bases separated the two germline ends. This CDR3 region has 17 residues. Here the CDR3 reads CASSDGVPAYSNQPQHF. Written as DNA, the CDR3 is TGTGCCAGCAGTGATGGGGTCCCAGCTTATAGCAATCAGCCCCAGCATTTT.